These T cell receptor beta chains were read from a single sample in a study of blood T cell repertoires in COVID-19. Method: immunoSEQ multiplex PCR; TCRdb's copy keeps in-frame clones and lacks some. The data hold about 140,000 clones, with around 87% observed a single time. Sequencing was carried out using peripheral blood. Every receptor here comes from a human donor in a cohort sampled during active COVID-19. Both conserved end residues are trimmed from each CDR3. A D gene is named only where the DNA matches it firmly.

NA,TRBJ1-6,11,TRBV14,ASSSHAYSPLH
NA,TRBJ2-3,14,TRBV6-5,ASSYSFSGNGDTQY
TRBD2,TRBJ2-3,15,TRBV5-6,ASTADSSGGAPDTQY
TRBD1,TRBJ1-5,13,TRBV6-5,ASSYSGQGSQPQH
TRBD2,TRBJ2-5,16,TRBV15,ATSNSAVAGGERETQY
NA,TRBJ2-7,12,TRBV28,ASSFTVLENEQY
TRBD1,TRBJ1-5,15,TRBV2,ASSSSDRGYSNQPQH
TRBD2,TRBJ2-7,13,TRBV19,ASSTGTIPTYEQY
TRBD2,TRBJ2-1,13,TRBV20-1,SASPASGHIGEQF
NA,TRBJ2-1,9,TRBV7-6,ASSPGNEQF
TRBD2,TRBJ2-1,15,TRBV9,ASSVALAGGWYNEQF
TRBD2,TRBJ2-1,13,TRBV6-4,ASSGGAGGGNEQF
TRBD1,TRBJ2-1,12,TRBV2,ASSGQGFYNEQF
TRBD1,TRBJ1-4,13,TRBV5-1,ASSSETGAGEKLF
TRBD1,TRBJ1-6,13,TRBV30,AWRDRRVWNSPLH
TRBD1,TRBJ1-1,14,TRBV6-6,ASSYDRGGRNTEAF
NA,TRBJ2-7,10,TRBV24-1,ATSERGGEQY
NA,TRBJ2-3,13,TRBV6-5,ASSRGLSGADTQY
NA,TRBJ1-2,13,TRBV5-6,ASSFRTLIGYGYT
TRBD1,TRBJ2-5,10,TRBV6-5,ASTGTVETQY
NA,TRBJ1-2,11,TRBV14,ASSQAGSLGYT
TRBD1,TRBJ2-7,14,TRBV28,ASSPLGTGKAYEQY
NA,TRBJ2-3,14,TRBV10-3,AISGAGREITDTQY
NA,TRBJ2-5,9,TRBV27,ASSLRETQY
TRBD2,TRBJ2-1,12,TRBV7-9,ASRERGGIYEQF
NA,TRBJ1-2,12,TRBV30,AWSVRNGVSGYT
NA,TRBJ2-5,12,TRBV30,AWSSSLRIETQY
NA,TRBJ2-3,13,TRBV9,ASSVLGARSDTQY
NA,TRBJ2-1,13,TRBV6-5,ASRRGGPGYNEQF
TRBD2,TRBJ2-3,14,TRBV7-8,ASSLDVAGGPDTQY
NA,TRBJ2-5,12,TRBV18,ASSPRRGQETQY
TRBD1,TRBJ2-7,15,TRBV5-1,ASSAYTSRDRSYEQY
TRBD1,TRBJ1-2,12,TRBV27,ASSPGTGIYGYT
NA,TRBJ2-1,12,TRBV3-1/TRBV3-2,ASSQLEGYNEQF
NA,TRBJ2-1,13,TRBV7-7,ASSLSYGGHNEQF
TRBD1,TRBJ1-2,13,TRBV28,ASSSRTGPSGGYT
NA,TRBJ2-2,14,TRBV27,ASSLQGQANTGELF
NA,TRBJ2-7,15,TRBV7-6,ASSLRGHRPDSYEQY
NA,TRBJ1-5,11,TRBV24-1,ATPRGTIQPQH